This TCR beta chain is drawn from a study of blood T cell repertoires in COVID-19. The wider study: COVID-19 samples from acute and convalescent phases originated in the United States, Italy and Spain.

The assay was immunoSEQ multiplex PCR, and TCRdb's table has in-frame clones only and misses some. The sample gives 150,000 to 200,000 clones, 89% of which show up once; around 0.77% is in the top ten. Trimming cost V 1 base and J 9 bases; bases outside gene matches: 5. The germline CDR1 and CDR2 sequences are SGHTS and YDEGEE. The CDR3 covers 16 residues. Participants, about 18 to 95 years old, spanned fewer than 30 US areas. The chain recombines TRBV5-8 with TRBJ2-2, with 14 nucleotides matching TRBD2. The sample was PBMCs or T cells enriched from blood (not recorded which). The TCR comes from a woman between 18 and 30 years old who had recovered from COVID-19. This CDR3 is CASSLRGTSGSRELFF. In DNA form, the CDR3 reads TGTGCCAGCAGCTTGAGGGGGACTAGCGGGAGCAGGGAGCTGTTTTTT. Looking up the rest from reference TRBV5-8 and TRBJ2-2 gives the full variable domain: EAGVTQSPTHLIKTRGQQATLRCSPISGHTSVYWYQQALGLGLQFLLWYDEGEERNRGNFPPRFSGRQFPNYSSELNVNALELEDSALYLCASSLRGTSGSRELFFGEGSRLTVL.